This entry lists 18 T cell receptor beta chains sequenced from one sample in a study of T cells in Graves' hyperthyroidism and ophthalmopathy. The investigators amplified TCR beta CDR3 regions from RNA transcripts. HTBI primers were the set used in a first-round RT-PCR of the TCR CDR3. One entry per CDR3 protein, called by TCRdb with MiXCR from the multiplex PCR reads. The table has about 600,000 distinct CDR3 sequences, more than 15% seen once; the top ten hold around 3.5%. Sequences were obtained from blood. These receptors were taken from a middle-aged woman with Graves' ophthalmopathy.

CDR3 residues: CASSLSDRGLNTGELFF. CDR3 coding DNA: TGTGCCAGCAGCTTATCCGACAGGGGGTTGAACACCGGGGAGCTGTTTTTT. The chain recombines TRBV7-8 with TRBJ2-2; 9 bases are shared with TRBD1. J lost 1 base, V lost 2 bases, and 5 bases had no gene match. The CDR3 is made up of 17 amino acids. Germline CDR1 and CDR2: SGHVS and FQNEAQ.

This clonotype was recorded a few times. This sequence joins TRBV9 and TRBJ2-1; D not certain. Germline V lookup: CDR1 SGDLS, CDR2 YYNGEE. V lost 0 bases and J 8 bases, leaving 9 bases between the germline ends. CDR3 length equals 13 residues. The CDR3 protein is CASSVATWDEQFF. In DNA, the CDR3 is TGTGCCAGCAGCGTAGCTACATGGGATGAGCAGTTCTTC. Based on the CDR3 plus reference TRBV9 and TRBJ2-1, the full variable domain is DSGVTQTPKHLITATGQRVTLRCSPRSGDLSVYWYQQSLDQGLQFLIQYYNGEERAKGNILERFSAQQFPDLHSELNLSSLELGDSALYFCASSVATWDEQFFGPGTRLTVL.

This clonotype has just a few counts. V usage is TRBV7-9 and J usage is TRBJ1-6; D is ambiguous. The CDR3 covers 13 residues. V was clipped by 5 bases and J by 6 bases, with 8 bases between them. Germline loops: CDR1 SEHNR, CDR2 FQNEAQ (reference sequence). The CDR3 nucleotides are TGTGCCAGCAGCACCGACATTAATTCACCCCTCCACTTT. Protein: CASSTDINSPLHF.

The rearrangement joins TRBV24-1 to TRBJ1-5; maybe TRBD1 (6 bases). CDR3 length: 12 amino acids. CDR1 and CDR2 (germline): KGHDR, SFDVKD. The V and J ends lost 7 bases and 5 bases respectively, with 8 bases between them. CDR3 in DNA: TGTGCCACCAGACAGGGATATCAGCCCCAGCATTTT. Protein: CATRQGYQPQHF.

This clonotype showed up many times. The genes are TRBV30 and TRBJ2-2; D is possibly TRBD2 (7 bases). The V end lost 0 bases, the J end lost 7 bases, and 12 bases lay between the germline ends. Looked up from germline, CDR1 is GTSNPN and CDR2 is SVGIG (reference sequence). The CDR3 runs to 14 residues. CDR3: CAWSVGGAGGELFF. CDR3 DNA sequence: TGTGCCTGGAGTGTTGGGGGGGCCGGCGGGGAGCTGTTTTTT.

This clonotype was found many times. In DNA, the CDR3 is TGTGCCTGGAGTGGAGGTGATAGCAATCAGCCCCAGCATTTT. Protein sequence: CAWSGGDSNQPQHF. The rearrangement joins TRBV30 to TRBJ1-5; D is unresolved. Trimming left V 1 base short and J 0 bases short, with 7 bases between. Germline CDR1 GTSNPN, CDR2 SVGIG (reference sequence). The CDR3 covers 14 residues.

The chain combines TRBV12-3 or TRBV12-4 with TRBJ2-3; 8 bases fit TRBD2. The CDR3 covers 16 residues. V dropped 3 bases and J dropped 6; count of bases not matched to a gene: 11. The CDR3 loop is CASSLVTSERSDTQYF. As DNA, the CDR3 is TGTGCCAGCAGTTTGGTGACTAGCGAGAGATCTGATACGCAGTATTTT.

The V gene is TRBV24-1, the J gene TRBJ1-2; TRBD1 agrees at 7 bases. The CDR3 covers 14 residues. CDR1 and CDR2 from the germline V gene are KGHDR and SFDVKD. V shed 4 bases and J 2 bases; nucleotides not matched to a gene: 3. In nucleotides, the CDR3 is TGTGCCACCAGTGACCCGGGACAGAACTATGGCTACACCTTC. This gives the protein CATSDPGQNYGYTF.

This clonotype has a handful of counts. The chain uses TRBV12-5 and TRBJ1-2; D not resolved. CDR1 and CDR2 (germline): LGHNT, FRNRAP. The CDR3 has 15 amino acids. The V and J ends lost 0 bases and 4 bases respectively, with 12 bases between them. The CDR3 sequence: CASGLVSWAGYGYTF. The CDR3, as DNA: TGTGCTAGTGGTTTGGTATCTTGGGCTGGCTATGGCTACACCTTC.

This clonotype came up a few times. This chain joins TRBV19 and TRBJ2-1; D might be TRBD2 (6 bases). Trimming left V 5 bases short and J 5 bases short, with 10 bases between. Germline values: CDR1 LNHDA, CDR2 SQIVND (reference sequence). The length of the CDR3 is 13 residues. The CDR3 DNA follows: TGTGCCAGTAGTCTAGCGACCGACAATGAGCAGTTCTTC. Residues: CASSLATDNEQFF.

Ten or more counts support this clonotype. V is TRBV27 and J is TRBJ2-7; 10 bases fit TRBD1. With 0 bases clipped from V and 2 bases from J, the junction kept 10 bases outside the gene matches. CDR3 length: 18 residues. Germline CDR1 reads MNHEY; CDR2 reads SMNVEV (reference sequence). This CDR3 is CASSLSAGGTGVAYEQYF. The CDR3 DNA follows: TGTGCCAGCAGTTTATCAGCCGGGGGGACAGGGGTCGCCTACGAGCAGTACTTC.

This clonotype was observed many times. CDR3 region: CASSFDRLGTQYF. In DNA, the CDR3 is TGTGCCAGCAGCTTCGACAGGCTTGGGACCCAGTACTTC. The J gene is TRBJ2-5, the V gene TRBV5-6, with a possible D match to TRBD1 (6 bases). The CDR3 contains 13 residues. The V end lost 2 bases, the J end lost 7 bases, and 12 bases lay between the germline ends. From germline, CDR1 is SGHDT and CDR2 YYEEEE.

The chain links TRBV7-9 to TRBJ1-1; 7 bases map to TRBD1. Germline CDR1 reads SEHNR; CDR2 reads FQNEAQ (reference sequence). The V gene end was trimmed by 4 bases and the J gene end by 6 bases; junction bases not matched to a gene: 5. This CDR3 has 13 residues. The CDR3 region is CASSSETGSEAFF. The CDR3 coding sequence is TGTGCCAGCAGCTCCGAGACAGGGTCTGAAGCTTTCTTT.

The V gene is TRBV11-2, the J gene TRBJ1-2; D remains ambiguous. Deletions cut 3 bases from V and 7 bases from J, with 9 bases between. The CDR3 is 12 residues long. Looked up from germline, CDR1 is SGHAT and CDR2 is FQNNGV. CDR3 nucleotide sequence: TGTGCCAGCAGCTTGAGATCGGGTGGCTACACCTTC. Protein sequence: CASSLRSGGYTF.

This clonotype was detected many times. The chain joins TRBV20-1 to TRBJ2-5, with 12 bases fitting TRBD2. The CDR3 extends over 15 amino acids. With 1 base clipped from V and 3 bases from J, the junction kept 3 bases outside the gene matches. Germline assignment: CDR1 DFQATT and CDR2 SNEGSKA (reference sequence). In DNA, the CDR3 is TGCAGTGCTAGAGGCCTAGCGGGGGGGAAAGAGACCCAGTACTTC. Its protein product is CSARGLAGGKETQYF.

In this sample, this clonotype turned up many times. The chain is built from TRBV2 and TRBJ2-5, with D unclear. V lost 4 bases and J 1 base, leaving 4 bases between the germline ends. This CDR3 has 12 amino acids. The V gene's germline CDR1 is SNHLY and CDR2 FYNNEI. CDR3 loop: CASSALQETQYF. In DNA, the CDR3 is TGTGCCAGCAGTGCTCTCCAAGAGACCCAGTACTTC.

The J gene is TRBJ1-3, the V gene TRBV20-1, with D possibly being TRBD1 (5 bases). The V and J ends lost 6 bases and 0 bases respectively, with 9 bases between them. The germline V gene has CDR1 DFQATT and CDR2 SNEGSKA (reference sequence). The CDR3 runs 13 residues. The CDR3 DNA sequence: TGCAGTGCGGGGGGGGACTCTGGAAACACCATATATTTT. It encodes CSAGGDSGNTIYF.

This clonotype was seen repeatedly, ten times or more. This chain links TRBV20-1 with TRBJ2-5; D remains unclear. Germline CDR1 is DFQATT and CDR2 is SNEGSKA (reference sequence). With 2 bases removed from V and 1 base from J, the gap between germline ends came to 8 bases. The CDR3 has 13 amino acids. The DNA for the CDR3 is TGCAGTGCTAGACCCTCTAGCCAAGAGACCCAGTACTTC. Translating gives CSARPSSQETQYF.